Listed below are T cell receptor beta chains from one sample, sequenced in a study of blood T cells in healthy people across ages. TCRdb reanalysed the 5' RACE reads using MiXCR and keeps one entry per CDR3 protein. The table lists fewer than 1,200,000 distinct CDR3 sequences, almost 25% of them singletons. These data also formed part of another study, on T cells of mothers and their children.

The sequencing sample was made of blood. The origin of the receptors is a girl aged 2-10 years in good health. The CDR3 runs from the conserved cysteine through the conserved F or W. D genes are given only for firm matches. Clone size appears in some rows only: once, few, many, or a class for an expanded clone.

size: .; V: TRBV3-1; length: 14; D: .; J: TRBJ2-5; DNA: TGTGCCAGCAGCCCCGGGCCTTTTAGGGAGACCCAGTACTTC; CDR3: CASSPGPFRETQYF
size: .; V: TRBV2; length: 14; D: .; J: TRBJ2-5; DNA: TGTGCCAGCAGTGAGGTCTACACGGAAGAGACCCAGTACTTC; CDR3: CASSEVYTEETQYF
size: .; V: TRBV6-5; length: 14; D: TRBD1; J: TRBJ1-2; DNA: TGTGCCAGCAGCGGACAGGGGGCTCCCTATGGCTACACCTTC; CDR3: CASSGQGAPYGYTF
size: .; V: TRBV6-6; length: 13; D: .; J: TRBJ1-2; DNA: TGTGCCAGCATATCCGTAGGATCCTATGGCTACACCTTC; CDR3: CASISVGSYGYTF
size: few; V: TRBV29-1; length: 13; D: TRBD1; J: TRBJ1-1; DNA: TGCAGCGTTGGCACAGGGGGGTTCACTGAAGCTTTCTTT; CDR3: CSVGTGGFTEAFF
size: few; V: TRBV19; length: 13; D: .; J: TRBJ2-1; DNA: TGTGCCAGCGGCCGGGACACCAACAATGAGCAGTTCTTC; CDR3: CASGRDTNNEQFF
size: .; V: TRBV6-5; length: 17; D: .; J: TRBJ1-4; DNA: TGTGCCAGCAGTTACCGGTCGCGGGGGGATTTTAATGAAAAACCGTTTTTT; CDR3: CASSYRSRGDFNEKPFF
size: few; V: TRBV7-9; length: 12; D: .; J: TRBJ1-1; DNA: TGTGCCAGCAGTCAACAGGGACCTGAAGCTTTCTTT; CDR3: CASSQQGPEAFF
size: .; V: TRBV6-2/TRBV6-3; length: 16; D: .; J: TRBJ2-7; DNA: TGTGCCAGCAGTTACCGGCAGGGACGGCCTAACTACGAGCAGTACTTC; CDR3: CASSYRQGRPNYEQYF
size: .; V: TRBV5-1; length: 14; D: .; J: TRBJ1-6; DNA: TGCGCCAGCAGCTTGGTCTCGGGTAATTCACCCCTCCACTTT; CDR3: CASSLVSGNSPLHF
size: .; V: TRBV7-2; length: 15; D: .; J: TRBJ1-2; DNA: TGTGCCAGCAGCTTTGAGCGGGCTTACCTCTATGGCTACACCTTC; CDR3: CASSFERAYLYGYTF
size: few; V: TRBV9; length: 16; D: TRBD2; J: TRBJ2-5; DNA: TGTGCCAGCAGCGTAAGGACTAGCGGGATCCAAGAGACCCAGTACTTC; CDR3: CASSVRTSGIQETQYF
size: .; V: TRBV21-1; length: 16; D: .; J: TRBJ2-7; DNA: TGTGCCAGCAGCAAAGACGGGCAGAGCCACCACTACGAGCAGTACTTC; CDR3: CASSKDGQSHHYEQYF
size: few; V: TRBV5-6; length: 14; D: TRBD1; J: TRBJ2-5; DNA: TGTGCCAGCAGCTTGACAGGGGAGATCGAGACCCAGTACTTC; CDR3: CASSLTGEIETQYF
size: once; V: TRBV12-3/TRBV12-4; length: 13; D: .; J: TRBJ1-4; DNA: TGTGCCAGTAGGTTCGGTCTAAGTGAAAAACTGTTTTTT; CDR3: CASRFGLSEKLFF
size: .; V: TRBV7-9; length: 15; D: TRBD2; J: TRBJ2-5; DNA: TGTGCCAGCAGCTTAATTACGGCGGGAGGGGAGACCCAGTACTTC; CDR3: CASSLITAGGETQYF
size: few; V: TRBV6-2/TRBV6-3; length: 14; D: .; J: TRBJ1-2; DNA: TGTGCCAGCAGTTACTCGATCGGCATCTATGGCTACACCTTC; CDR3: CASSYSIGIYGYTF
size: .; V: TRBV29-1; length: 13; D: .; J: TRBJ1-4; DNA: TGCAGCGCCTTAGGGGGTTCTAATGAAAAACTGTTTTTT; CDR3: CSALGGSNEKLFF
size: .; V: TRBV12-3/TRBV12-4; length: 15; D: .; J: TRBJ2-6; DNA: TGTGCCAGCAGTATTATTAGCTCTGGGGCCAACGTCCTGACTTTC; CDR3: CASSIISSGANVLTF
size: .; V: TRBV28; length: 15; D: TRBD1; J: TRBJ1-4; DNA: TGTGCCAGCAGTGCAACAGGGGGAAGAAGTGAAAAACTGTTTTTT; CDR3: CASSATGGRSEKLFF
size: .; V: TRBV20-1; length: 15; D: .; J: TRBJ2-7; DNA: TGCAGTGCTAGAGGCCCCCGGGGGCGAACCGGCGAGCAGTATTTC; CDR3: CSARGPRGRTGEQYF
size: few; V: TRBV2; length: 13; D: .; J: TRBJ1-2; DNA: TGTGCCAGCAATTGGGCCAGGGAGGGAGGCTACACCTTC; CDR3: CASNWAREGGYTF
size: few; V: TRBV12-3/TRBV12-4; length: 15; D: .; J: TRBJ2-1; DNA: TGTGCCAGCAGTTTCCTCAGGGGTTCCTACAATGAGCAGTTCTTC; CDR3: CASSFLRGSYNEQFF
size: .; V: TRBV7-9; length: 16; D: .; J: TRBJ2-7; DNA: TGTGCCAGCAGCTTAACCCCTCCCCCTAGCTCCTACGAGCAGTACTTC; CDR3: CASSLTPPPSSYEQYF
size: .; V: TRBV4-3; length: 15; D: .; J: TRBJ1-1; DNA: TGCGCCAGCAGCCAGCTCTCTCTTGGGAGAACTGAAGCTTTCTTT; CDR3: CASSQLSLGRTEAFF
size: .; V: TRBV29-1; length: 11; D: .; J: TRBJ1-1; DNA: TGCAGCGTTCACCGGAACACTGAAGCTTTCTTT; CDR3: CSVHRNTEAFF
size: .; V: TRBV4-1; length: 13; D: .; J: TRBJ1-2; DNA: TGCGCCAGCAGCTGGTCGACAGACCCTGGCTACACCTTC; CDR3: CASSWSTDPGYTF
size: .; V: TRBV12-3/TRBV12-4; length: 16; D: .; J: TRBJ2-4; DNA: TGTGCCAGCACTCGACTAGGTGTTTCCGCCAAAAACATTCAGTACTTC; CDR3: CASTRLGVSAKNIQYF
size: .; V: TRBV3-1; length: 18; D: TRBD2; J: TRBJ2-1; DNA: TGTGCCAGCAGCCCGCAACCGAATTGGCTAGCGGGAGTTGGAGAGCAGTTCTTC; CDR3: CASSPQPNWLAGVGEQFF
size: .; V: TRBV12-5; length: 12; D: .; J: TRBJ1-6; DNA: TGTGCTAGTGGTTTAGTGCGTTCACCCCTCCACTTT; CDR3: CASGLVRSPLHF
size: few; V: TRBV5-1; length: 14; D: TRBD1; J: TRBJ2-7; DNA: TGCGCCAGCAGACCAGAGGGGGCCTCCTACGAGCAGTACTTC; CDR3: CASRPEGASYEQYF
size: few; V: TRBV29-1; length: 16; D: TRBD2; J: TRBJ2-7; DNA: TGCAGCGTTGAAGAAATCACTAGCGGGGAATCCTACGAGCAGTACTTC; CDR3: CSVEEITSGESYEQYF
size: .; V: TRBV28; length: 15; D: .; J: TRBJ2-7; DNA: TGTGCCAGCAGTCCCCGAGGCGATAGCTCCTACGAGCAGTACTTC; CDR3: CASSPRGDSSYEQYF
size: few; V: TRBV7-9; length: 18; D: .; J: TRBJ2-3; DNA: TGTGCCAGCAGCTTAGAACCTTCTGGCGTCGGGAGCACAGATACGCAGTATTTT; CDR3: CASSLEPSGVGSTDTQYF
size: few; V: TRBV29-1; length: 14; D: TRBD2; J: TRBJ2-1; DNA: TGCAGCGTGGTACTAGCGGGACTCTACAATGAGCAGTTCTTC; CDR3: CSVVLAGLYNEQFF
size: few; V: TRBV21-1; length: 21; D: .; J: TRBJ2-7; DNA: TGTGCCAGCAGCAAACAAGGTGAAGGGAGACAGGGGGCCTCCCCCTTCTACGAGCAGTACTTC; CDR3: CASSKQGEGRQGASPFYEQYF
size: .; V: TRBV7-2; length: 14; D: TRBD1; J: TRBJ2-1; DNA: TGTGCCAGCGGACAGGGGGCGAGCTACAATGAGCAGTTCTTC; CDR3: CASGQGASYNEQFF
size: .; V: TRBV27; length: 14; D: TRBD1; J: TRBJ2-5; DNA: TGTGCCAGCAGTTTATACAGGGGTAAGAAGACCCAGTACTTC; CDR3: CASSLYRGKKTQYF
size: few; V: TRBV19; length: 15; D: .; J: TRBJ1-4; DNA: TGTGCCAGTAGTCTCCAGTCCCGGCAGGATGAAAAACTGTTTTTT; CDR3: CASSLQSRQDEKLFF
size: .; V: TRBV20-1; length: 13; D: .; J: TRBJ1-6; DNA: TGCAGTGCTTCTACGGGCCACAATTCACCCCTCCACTTT; CDR3: CSASTGHNSPLHF
size: .; V: TRBV29-1; length: 10; D: .; J: TRBJ1-1; DNA: TGCAGCGTTCGGGGGGGGGAAGCTTTCTTT; CDR3: CSVRGGEAFF
size: .; V: TRBV20-1; length: 14; D: .; J: TRBJ2-7; DNA: TGCAGTGCCACTCTCGGGCCTACCACCTACGAGCAGTACTTC; CDR3: CSATLGPTTYEQYF
size: .; V: TRBV10-3; length: 13; D: .; J: TRBJ1-2; DNA: TGTGCCATCCCTAAACTAAAGGGAGTTGGCTACACCTTC; CDR3: CAIPKLKGVGYTF
size: many; V: TRBV3-1; length: 12; D: .; J: TRBJ2-1; DNA: TGTGCCAGCAGCCAAGAATACAATGAGCAGTTCTTC; CDR3: CASSQEYNEQFF
size: .; V: TRBV3-1; length: 12; D: .; J: TRBJ2-7; DNA: TGTGCCAGCAGCCAAACGGGGACCGAGCAGTACTTC; CDR3: CASSQTGTEQYF
size: few; V: TRBV7-8; length: 18; D: .; J: TRBJ1-3; DNA: TGTGCCAGCAGCTGGGTCCACCCCGGGGCAAGCTCTGGAAACACCATATATTTT; CDR3: CASSWVHPGASSGNTIYF
size: .; V: TRBV10-3; length: 13; D: TRBD1; J: TRBJ1-2; DNA: TGTGCCATCAGTCCCGGGACAGAAAATGGCTACACCTTC; CDR3: CAISPGTENGYTF
size: .; V: TRBV7-3; length: 15; D: TRBD2; J: TRBJ2-1; DNA: TGTGCCAGCAGCCGAGGGACTAGCGGGAATAATGAGCAGTTCTTC; CDR3: CASSRGTSGNNEQFF
size: few; V: TRBV28; length: 14; D: .; J: TRBJ2-2; DNA: TGTGCCAGCAGTTTCTCCACAGGGCCCGGGGAGCTGTTTTTT; CDR3: CASSFSTGPGELFF
size: .; V: TRBV7-2; length: 15; D: .; J: TRBJ2-1; DNA: TGTGCCAGCAGCTTACTATCTTCGGGGAACAATGAGCAGTTCTTC; CDR3: CASSLLSSGNNEQFF